This T cell receptor beta chain was recovered during a study of OX40 agonist ivuxolimab in advanced cancers. Across the study: Patient treatment consisted of intravenous ivuxolimab administration every 2 weeks at 0.01 to 10 mg/kg. Three patients showed partial responses: one hepatocellular carcinoma and two cutaneous melanoma cases.

This CDR3 has 14 residues. Germline CDR1 and CDR2: LGHNA and YSLEER. Deletions cut 0 bases from V and 0 bases from J, with 6 bases between. Autoimmune disease history or systemic immunosuppression meant exclusion. Study findings and constraints: Both blood CD4+ and CD8+ T cells showed clonal growth by week 6 at 0.1 to 3.0 mg/kg.

Sequencing used immunoSEQ multiplex PCR; TCRdb keeps in-frame clones, though not all of them. The sample has around 100,000 clones, around 93% seen once; the top ten hold approximately 0.58%. The table lists this clone with a count of one. Its antigen is unknown. The chain recombines TRBV4-3 with TRBJ2-7; possibly TRBD2 for D (5 bases). This TCR was sampled from an adult with an advanced solid tumor such as melanoma, head and neck, liver or kidney cancer. Sequences were derived from CD4+ or CD8+ T cells sorted from blood, sampled in a trial of the OX40 agonist ivuxolimab. CDR3 protein: CASSQEGSSYEQYF. As DNA, the CDR3 is TGCGCCAGCAGCCAAGAAGGGAGCTCCTACGAGCAGTACTTC.